This TCR beta chain was recorded in a study of blood T cell repertoires in COVID-19. At the level of the study: Whether acute or convalescent, the COVID-19 samples came from the United States, Italy and Spain.

The CDR3 loop spans 16 amino acids. In germline, CDR1 is SGHDN, CDR2 FVKESK. Trimming shortened V by 0 bases and J by 1 base, and 10 bases separated the two germline ends. Measured with immunoSEQ multiplex PCR; TCRdb has only the in-frame clones, and not every one. This sample yields some 490,000 clones, of which approximately 91% are seen a single time; 8% to 9.5% belongs to the top ten. Cohorts were determined from participant-reported clinical history. Sequenced material: PBMCs or T cells enriched from blood (not recorded which). The sequence was collected from a woman aged 55-70 years who had recovered from COVID-19. The chain combines TRBV14 with TRBJ1-3; possible D gene TRBD1, 6 bases. The CDR3 nucleotides read TGTGCCAGCAGCCAAGATGCAGGGGCATCTGGAAACACCATATATTTT. This translates into CASSQDAGASGNTIYF.